Only a few counts were recorded for the clone carrying this T cell receptor (beta chain). CDR1 is SEHNR and CDR2 is FQNEAQ in the germline V gene (reference sequence). The CDR3 is made up of 14 amino acids. Trimming left V 1 base short and J 0 bases short, with 7 bases between. This sample was included in a study of blood T cell repertoires in COVID-19. At the level of the study: Acute and convalescent COVID-19 samples came from the United States, Italy and Spain. T cells, B-cell-depleted T cells, or PBMCs supplied cDNA or gDNA.

Study processing details: Counts of nucleated cells, estimated from reference gene primer amplification, were obtained. Sequencing used immunoSEQ multiplex PCR; TCRdb keeps in-frame clones, though not all of them. The V and J calls and clone size are taken from that table; D and trimming were inferred from the DNA. The top ten clones hold roughly 8.4% of a sample with under 200,000 clones, approximately 80% of them seen once. The sequence was obtained from a man aged 60-69 years with acute or convalescent COVID-19. The specimen sequenced was peripheral blood. V gene TRBV7-9 combines with J gene TRBJ2-7; possible D gene TRBD1, 6 bases. The CDR3 region is CASSLEGVSYEQYF. CDR3 bases: TGTGCCAGCAGCTTAGAGGGGGTCTCCTACGAGCAGTACTTC.